A selection of T cell receptor beta chains follows, all from one sample in a study of blood T cell repertoires in COVID-19. Data came from immunoSEQ multiplex PCR; TCRdb stores just in-frame clones and leaves some out. The sample lists some 76,000 clones, 80% to 85% seen once, with under 30% in the top ten. Sequencing was performed on peripheral blood. The receptors were sampled from a human donor in a cohort sampled during active COVID-19. Each CDR3 is given with its conserved first and last residue. Fields, in order: V gene, CDR3 length, clone size, J gene, D gene, CDR3 DNA, CDR3 protein. The D gene is left open where the match is weak. Clone size is given for some rows only: seen once, a few or many times, or a class if the clone is expanded.

TRBV2	13	-	TRBJ2-5	TRBD1	TGTGCCAGCAGTTGGGGACAGCAAGAGACCCAGTACTTC	CASSWGQQETQYF
TRBV30	14	-	TRBJ1-2	TRBD1	TGTGCCTGGAGCTCCGACAGGGGTAATTATGGCTACACCTTC	CAWSSDRGNYGYTF
TRBV5-6	15	once	TRBJ1-6	-	TGTGCCAGCAGCTTGGGGCCGCTGAATAATTCACCCCTCCACTTT	CASSLGPLNNSPLHF
TRBV10-2	14	-	TRBJ1-1	TRBD1	TGCGCCAGCACCGACCGACAGGGGATCACTGAAGCTTTCTTT	CASTDRQGITEAFF
TRBV7-6	14	-	TRBJ2-1	TRBD2	TGTGCCAGCAGCCCTCGGGGGGGGGCCAATGAGCAGTTCTTC	CASSPRGGANEQFF
TRBV5-1	13	-	TRBJ1-1	TRBD1	TGCGCCAGTAGACAGGGGGAATGGACTGAAGCTTTCTTT	CASRQGEWTEAFF
TRBV5-6	13	many	TRBJ1-2	TRBD1	TGTGCCAGCACGTCGACAGGGGGCTCTGGCTACACCTTC	CASTSTGGSGYTF
TRBV28	17	-	TRBJ2-2	TRBD1	TGTGCCAGCAGTTTGGCCCCCGGGACAGACAACACCGGGGAGCTGTTTTTT	CASSLAPGTDNTGELFF
TRBV19	12	-	TRBJ1-4	TRBD1	TGTGCCAGAGGACAGGCTAATGAAAAACTGTTTTTT	CARGQANEKLFF
TRBV5-1	13	-	TRBJ1-1	-	TGCGCCAGCAGAGACCAGGTGAACACTGAAGCTTTCTTT	CASRDQVNTEAFF
TRBV30	13	-	TRBJ2-7	TRBD2	TGTGCCTGGAAACCTAGCGGGGGTAGCAGGCAGTACTTC	CAWKPSGGSRQYF
TRBV18	13	-	TRBJ2-5	TRBD2	TGTGCCAGCTCACGGGGGGGACAAGAGACCCAGTACTTC	CASSRGGQETQYF
TRBV7-2	17	-	TRBJ1-1	-	TGTGCCAGCAGCCTTCCCTCTCCGGGACTCAGGAACACTGAAGCTTTCTTT	CASSLPSPGLRNTEAFF
TRBV7-3	19	once	TRBJ2-1	-	TGTGCCAGCAGCCCAGTTGCTTTGACCAGGGTGGGCTCCTACAATGAGCAGTTCTTC	CASSPVALTRVGSYNEQFF
TRBV10-1	15	-	TRBJ2-1	TRBD1	TGCGCCAGCAGCGCGACAGGGGTGGCGGGCAATGAGCAGTTCTTC	CASSATGVAGNEQFF
TRBV6-5	13	-	TRBJ1-4	-	TGTGCCAGCAGGGGCGTCGTATACGAAAAACTGTTTTTT	CASRGVVYEKLFF
TRBV7-9	12	-	TRBJ2-7	-	TGTGCCAGCAGCTCGACAGGGAGGGAGCAGTACTTC	CASSSTGREQYF
TRBV5-1	14	-	TRBJ1-1	-	TGCGCCAGCAGCTTAGACATAATGAACACTGAAGCTTTCTTT	CASSLDIMNTEAFF
TRBV2	13	-	TRBJ2-1	-	TGTGCCAGCATTCGGACTAATTTCAATGAGCAGTTCTTC	CASIRTNFNEQFF
TRBV7-9	11	-	TRBJ1-1	-	TGTGCCAGCAGCCAGAACACTGAAGCTTTCTTT	CASSQNTEAFF
TRBV5-4	15	-	TRBJ2-5	TRBD1	TGTGCCAGCAGCTTGGGGGACAGGGAGGGAGAGACCCAGTACTTC	CASSLGDREGETQYF
TRBV5-1	11	-	TRBJ2-3	-	TGCGCCAGCAGCTTGGCGGATACGCAGTATTTT	CASSLADTQYF
TRBV28	13	-	TRBJ1-1	-	TGTGCCAGCAGTTTTTTGAGGAACACTGAAGCTTTCTTT	CASSFLRNTEAFF
TRBV7-2	13	-	TRBJ2-7	-	TGTGCCAGCAGATACACAGGGTCGATCGAGCAGTACTTC	CASRYTGSIEQYF
TRBV5-1	14	-	TRBJ2-1	TRBD1	TGCGCCAGCAGCCGGGGGACAGGGCTAAATGAGCAGTTCTTC	CASSRGTGLNEQFF
TRBV5-1	12	-	TRBJ2-4	TRBD1	TGCGCCAGCAGCTGGGACAGGGACATTCAGTACTTC	CASSWDRDIQYF
TRBV7-9	13	-	TRBJ2-7	-	TGTGCCAGCACGAATACAGGGTCTCCCGAGCAGTACTTC	CASTNTGSPEQYF
TRBV6-6	15	once	TRBJ2-1	TRBD2	TGTGCCAGCAGTTACGGACTAGCGGAGCCCAATGAGCAGTTCTTC	CASSYGLAEPNEQFF
TRBV20-1	17	few	TRBJ2-7	-	TGCAGTGCTAGTCTGCGGGGCCTTAGGAATCCCTCCTACGAGCAGTACTTC	CSASLRGLRNPSYEQYF
TRBV5-1	15	-	TRBJ2-2	TRBD1	TGCGCCAGCAGAACGACAGGGATTGACACCGGGGAGCTGTTTTTT	CASRTTGIDTGELFF
TRBV5-1	13	-	TRBJ1-2	-	TGCGCCAGCAGCTTGGCTCCGGGTAGAGGCTACACCTTC	CASSLAPGRGYTF
TRBV6-6	12	-	TRBJ1-6	-	TGTGCCAGCATAGGGGGTAATTCACCCCTCCACTTT	CASIGGNSPLHF
TRBV6-5	14	-	TRBJ1-1	-	TGTGCCAGCAATGGACAGCCCTGGGGCACTGAAGCTTTCTTT	CASNGQPWGTEAFF
TRBV5-1	18	-	TRBJ2-1	-	TGCGCCAGCAGCTTAAGAAGTCGTACAGCATACTCCTACAATGAGCAGTTCTTC	CASSLRSRTAYSYNEQFF
TRBV13	15	-	TRBJ1-2	-	TGTGCCAGCAGACGGACAGCCGGCTCCTACTATGGCTACACCTTC	CASRRTAGSYYGYTF
TRBV7-9	18	-	TRBJ2-7	TRBD2	TGTGCCAGCAGCTCAGACAGAAGACTAGCGGGCATTCCCTACGAGCAGTACTTC	CASSSDRRLAGIPYEQYF
TRBV7-9	13	-	TRBJ1-2	-	TGTGCCAGCAGCTTAGCCGGGAACTATGGCTACACCTTC	CASSLAGNYGYTF
TRBV7-8	14	-	TRBJ2-7	TRBD1	TGTGCCAGCAGTTACGGGACAGGGGTCTACGAGCAGTACTTC	CASSYGTGVYEQYF
TRBV2	15	-	TRBJ2-5	-	TGTGCCAAGCAGGCTGGCCAGGGCAGAAAAGAGACCCAGTACTTC	CAKQAGQGRKETQYF
TRBV2	14	-	TRBJ1-6	-	TGTGCCAGCGGGCTGGGCCTTATGTATTCACCCCTCCACTTT	CASGLGLMYSPLHF
TRBV18	13	few	TRBJ2-7	-	TGTGCCAGCTCACCAAGGCAGGGGAACGAGCAGTACTTC	CASSPRQGNEQYF
TRBV5-1	14	-	TRBJ2-7	-	TGCGCCAGCAGCTTGGGCCAGGGCGTCGACGAGCAGTACTTC	CASSLGQGVDEQYF
TRBV6-1	18	-	TRBJ2-3	TRBD2	TGTGCCAGCAGTGAATTAGCGGGGGGCACGGTCACTCCAGATACGCAGTATTTT	CASSELAGGTVTPDTQYF
TRBV13	13	-	TRBJ2-7	-	TGTGCCAGCAGCCAGGGGCTGGTCTACGAGCAGTACTTC	CASSQGLVYEQYF
TRBV6-2/TRBV6-3	14	-	TRBJ2-2	TRBD2	TGTGCCAGCAGTTCTAGCGGGGAGGCCGGGGAGCTGTTTTTT	CASSSSGEAGELFF
TRBV2	15	-	TRBJ2-2	-	TGTGCCAGCAGTGCCCATGGACTACAGCTTGGGGAGCTGTTTTTT	CASSAHGLQLGELFF
TRBV5-8	12	-	TRBJ2-5	TRBD1	TGTGCCAGCAGCCTGGACAGGGTTGGCATATACTTC	CASSLDRVGIYF
TRBV28	15	once	TRBJ2-3	TRBD2	TGTGCCAGCAGCCGGGAGCGGGGGATTAGGGATACGCAGTATTTT	CASSRERGIRDTQYF
TRBV29-1	13	-	TRBJ2-7	-	TGCAGCGTTTCGGGGATTGGCTACTACGAGCAGTACTTC	CSVSGIGYYEQYF
TRBV6-5	13	-	TRBJ2-2	-	TGTGCCAGCCGCAGGGGCGACACCGGGGAGCTGTTTTTT	CASRRGDTGELFF
TRBV7-2	9	-	TRBJ2-3	-	TGTGCCAGCAGGAGTACGCAGTATTTT	CASRSTQYF
TRBV4-2	16	-	TRBJ2-1	-	TGTGCCAGCAGCCGAGTGGACGGGGGAACCCCCAATGAGCAGTTCTTC	CASSRVDGGTPNEQFF
TRBV24-1	13	-	TRBJ2-2	-	TGTGCCACCGGGGGACTTAACACCGGGGAGCTGTTTTTT	CATGGLNTGELFF
TRBV18	15	-	TRBJ2-7	TRBD1	TGTGCCAGCTCCCCCGGGACAGGGCCCTCCTACGAGCAGTACTTC	CASSPGTGPSYEQYF
TRBV7-6	14	few	TRBJ1-1	-	TGTGCCAGCAGCCTCTCCGGGACTAACACTGAAGCTTTCTTT	CASSLSGTNTEAFF
TRBV6-5	14	-	TRBJ2-7	-	TGTGCCAGCAGAAGGGGGGGGTCCATCTACGAGCAGTACTTC	CASRRGGSIYEQYF
TRBV11-2	13	-	TRBJ2-3	-	TGTGCCAGCAGCTTAGAGGGCCGCGATACGCAGTATTTT	CASSLEGRDTQYF
TRBV5-1	15	-	TRBJ2-1	TRBD1	TGCGCCAGCAGCTCTAACCAAGACAGGGGGCATGAGCAGTTCTTC	CASSSNQDRGHEQFF
TRBV6-5	15	once	TRBJ2-3	TRBD1	TGTGCCAGCAGTCAACAAACAGGGGGCACAGATACGCAGTATTTT	CASSQQTGGTDTQYF
TRBV7-6	14	-	TRBJ1-2	TRBD1	TGTGCCAGCAGCTTAGACGGACAGGGGGCTGGCTACACCTTC	CASSLDGQGAGYTF